The T cell receptor beta chain under discussion was sequenced for a study of response to subunit inactivated influenza vaccine. Trimming cost V 0 bases and J 7 bases, with 9 bases left between them. CDR3 length: 13 residues. Germline-derived CDR1 and CDR2 are LGHNA and YSLEER. One entry per CDR3 protein, called by TCRdb with MiXCR from the RT-PCR reads. The sample yields about 570,000 distinct CDR3 sequences, roughly 12% seen once. This clonotype showed up just once. The sample here was PBMCs from blood, taken on the day of vaccination. The V gene is TRBV4-3, the J gene TRBJ1-1, with D possibly matching TRBD1 (5 bases). This receptor was identified in a man aged 45-65 years who received an inactivated influenza vaccine. DNA for the CDR3: TGCGCCAGCAGCCAAGAGGGGGGGAATGAAGCTTTCTTT. Translation: CASSQEGGNEAFF.